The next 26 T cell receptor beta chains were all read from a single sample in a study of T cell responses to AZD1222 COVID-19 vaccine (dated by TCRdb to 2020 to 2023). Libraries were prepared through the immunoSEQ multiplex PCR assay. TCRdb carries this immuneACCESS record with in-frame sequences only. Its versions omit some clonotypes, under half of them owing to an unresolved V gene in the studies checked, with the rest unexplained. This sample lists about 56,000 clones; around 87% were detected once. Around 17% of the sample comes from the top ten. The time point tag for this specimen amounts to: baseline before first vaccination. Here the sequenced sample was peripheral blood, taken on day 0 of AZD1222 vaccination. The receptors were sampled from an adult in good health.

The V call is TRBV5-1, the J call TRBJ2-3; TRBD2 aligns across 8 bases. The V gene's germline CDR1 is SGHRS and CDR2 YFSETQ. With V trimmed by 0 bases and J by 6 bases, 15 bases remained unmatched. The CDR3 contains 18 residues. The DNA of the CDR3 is TGCGCCAGCAGCTTGGCCAGGGACGGGATAGCGGGATATGATACGCAGTATTTT. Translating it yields CASSLARDGIAGYDTQYF.

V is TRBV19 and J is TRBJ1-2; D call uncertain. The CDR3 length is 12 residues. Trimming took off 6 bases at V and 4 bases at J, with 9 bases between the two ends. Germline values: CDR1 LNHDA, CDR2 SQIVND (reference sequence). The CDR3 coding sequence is TGTGCCAGTAGGCCAGGTGCCTATGGCTACACCTTC. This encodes CASRPGAYGYTF.

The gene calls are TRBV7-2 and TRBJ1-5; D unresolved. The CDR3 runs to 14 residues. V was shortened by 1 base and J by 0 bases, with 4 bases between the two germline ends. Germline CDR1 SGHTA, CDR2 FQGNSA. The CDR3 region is CASSLDLSNQPQHF. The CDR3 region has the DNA TGTGCCAGCAGCTTAGATCTTAGCAATCAGCCCCAGCATTTT. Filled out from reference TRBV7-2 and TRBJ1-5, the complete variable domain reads GAGVSQSPSNKVTEKGKDVELRCDPISGHTALYWYRQSLGQGLEFLIYFQGNSAPDKSGLPSDRFSAERTGGSVSTLTIQRTQQEDSAVYLCASSLDLSNQPQHFGDGTRLSIL.

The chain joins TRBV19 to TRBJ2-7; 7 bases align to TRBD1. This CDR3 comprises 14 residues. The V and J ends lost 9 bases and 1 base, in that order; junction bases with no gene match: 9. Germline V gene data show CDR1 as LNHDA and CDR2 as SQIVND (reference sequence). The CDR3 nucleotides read TGTGCCAGCTCCCCCGGGACAGCATCCTACGAGCAGTACTTC. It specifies CASSPGTASYEQYF.

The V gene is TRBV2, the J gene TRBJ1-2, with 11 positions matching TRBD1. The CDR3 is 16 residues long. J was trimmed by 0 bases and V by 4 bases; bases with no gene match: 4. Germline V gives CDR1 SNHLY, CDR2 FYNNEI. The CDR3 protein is CASSAWGQGANYGYTF. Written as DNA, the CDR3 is TGTGCCAGCAGTGCTTGGGGACAGGGGGCTAACTATGGCTACACCTTC.

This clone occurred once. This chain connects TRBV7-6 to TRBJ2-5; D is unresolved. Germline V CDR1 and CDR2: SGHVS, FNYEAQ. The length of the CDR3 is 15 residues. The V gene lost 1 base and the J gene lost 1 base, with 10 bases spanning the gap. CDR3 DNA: TGTGCCAGCAGCTTAGGACGCGCAACCCAAGAGACCCAGTACTTC. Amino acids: CASSLGRATQETQYF.

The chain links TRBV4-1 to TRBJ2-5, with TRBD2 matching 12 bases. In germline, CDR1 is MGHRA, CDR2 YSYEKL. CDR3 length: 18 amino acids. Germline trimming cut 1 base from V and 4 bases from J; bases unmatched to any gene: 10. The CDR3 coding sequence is TGCGCCAGCAGCCAAGCGCGTCTAGCGGGAGGGCAGGCAGAGACCCAGTACTTC. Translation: CASSQARLAGGQAETQYF.

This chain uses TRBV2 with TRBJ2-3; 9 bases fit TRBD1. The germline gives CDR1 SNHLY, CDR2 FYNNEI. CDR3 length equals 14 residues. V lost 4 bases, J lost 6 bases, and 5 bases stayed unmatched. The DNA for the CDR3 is TGTGCCAGCAGTGGACAGGGGGAGAAGGATACGCAGTATTTT. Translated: CASSGQGEKDTQYF.

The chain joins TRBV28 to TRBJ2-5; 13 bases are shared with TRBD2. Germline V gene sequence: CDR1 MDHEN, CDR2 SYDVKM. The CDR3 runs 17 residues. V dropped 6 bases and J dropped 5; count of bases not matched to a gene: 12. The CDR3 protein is CASSPTSGRALGETQYF. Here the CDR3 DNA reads TGTGCCAGCAGCCCAACTAGCGGGAGGGCCCTCGGTGAGACCCAGTACTTC. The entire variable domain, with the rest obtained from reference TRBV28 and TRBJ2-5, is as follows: DVKVTQSSRYLVKRTGEKVFLECVQDMDHENMFWYRQDPGLGLRLIYFSYDVKMKEKGDIPEGYSVSREKKERFSLILESASTNQTSMYLCASSPTSGRALGETQYFGPGTRLLVL.

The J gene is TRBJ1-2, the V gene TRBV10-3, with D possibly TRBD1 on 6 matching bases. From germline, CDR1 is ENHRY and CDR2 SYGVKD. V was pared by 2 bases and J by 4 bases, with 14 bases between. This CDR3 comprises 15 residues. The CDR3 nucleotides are TGTGCCATCAGTGAGCAGGGGACCCTGAGCTATGGCTACACCTTC. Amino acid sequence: CAISEQGTLSYGYTF.

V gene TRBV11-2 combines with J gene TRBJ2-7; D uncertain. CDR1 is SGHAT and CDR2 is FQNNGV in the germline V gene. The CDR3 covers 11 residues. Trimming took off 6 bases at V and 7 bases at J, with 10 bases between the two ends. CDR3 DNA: TGTGCCAGCAGTTTCGGATCGGAGCAGTACTTC. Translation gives CASSFGSEQYF. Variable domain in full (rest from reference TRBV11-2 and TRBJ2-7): EAGVAQSPRYKIIEKRQSVAFWCNPISGHATLYWYQQILGQGPKLLIQFQNNGVVDDSQLPKDRFSAERLKGVDSTLKIQPAKLEDSAVYLCASSFGSEQYFGPGTRLTVT.

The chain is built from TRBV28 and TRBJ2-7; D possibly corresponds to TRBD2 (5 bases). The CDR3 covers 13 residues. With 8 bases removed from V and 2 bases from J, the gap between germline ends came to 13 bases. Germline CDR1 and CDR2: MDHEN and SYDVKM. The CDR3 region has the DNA TGTGCCAGCCTGGCTGGACTTACCTACGAGCAGTACTTC. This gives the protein CASLAGLTYEQYF.

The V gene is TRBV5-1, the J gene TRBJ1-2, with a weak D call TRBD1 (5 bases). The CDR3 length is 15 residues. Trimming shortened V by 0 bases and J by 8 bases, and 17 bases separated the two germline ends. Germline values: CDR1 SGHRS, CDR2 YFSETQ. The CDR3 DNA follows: TGCGCCAGCAGCTTGGCCCTAACAGGATTGGTAGGCTACACCTTC. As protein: CASSLALTGLVGYTF.

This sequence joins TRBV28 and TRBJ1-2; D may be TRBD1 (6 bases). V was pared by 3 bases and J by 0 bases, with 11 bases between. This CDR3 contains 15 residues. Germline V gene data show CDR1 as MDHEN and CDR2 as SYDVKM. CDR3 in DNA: TGTGCCAGCAGTTTGTCGGACAGCCCTAACTATGGCTACACCTTC. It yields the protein CASSLSDSPNYGYTF.

CDR3 residues: CASSKGQGLMNTEAFF. The CDR3 nucleotides are TGTGCCAGCAGCAAGGGACAGGGGTTAATGAACACTGAAGCTTTCTTT. The chain links TRBV21-1 to TRBJ1-1; the table's D gene call, TRBD1, was not cross checked with the DNA. TRBV21-1 is reported as a pseudogene. The CDR3 runs to 16 residues.

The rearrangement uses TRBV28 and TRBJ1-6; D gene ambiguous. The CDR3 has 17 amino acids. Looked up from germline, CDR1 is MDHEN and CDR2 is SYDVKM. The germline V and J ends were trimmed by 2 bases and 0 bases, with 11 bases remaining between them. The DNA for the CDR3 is TGTGCCAGCAGTTTAGGGCAGGCGAGCTCCTATAATTCACCCCTCCACTTT. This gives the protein CASSLGQASSYNSPLHF.

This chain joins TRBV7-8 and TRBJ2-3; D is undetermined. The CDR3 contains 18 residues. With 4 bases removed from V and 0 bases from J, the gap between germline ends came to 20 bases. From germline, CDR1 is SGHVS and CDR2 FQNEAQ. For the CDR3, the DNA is TGTGCCAGCAGCTCCCCTGAACTTGACGGCAGTAGCACAGATACGCAGTATTTT. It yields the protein CASSSPELDGSSTDTQYF.

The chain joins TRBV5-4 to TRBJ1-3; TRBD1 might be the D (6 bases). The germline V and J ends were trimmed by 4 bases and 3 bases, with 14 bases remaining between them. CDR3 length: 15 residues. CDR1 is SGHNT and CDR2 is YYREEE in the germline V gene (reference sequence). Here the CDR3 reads CASSAGTGFGNTIYF. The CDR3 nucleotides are TGTGCCAGCAGCGCAGGAACAGGGTTTGGAAACACCATATATTTT.

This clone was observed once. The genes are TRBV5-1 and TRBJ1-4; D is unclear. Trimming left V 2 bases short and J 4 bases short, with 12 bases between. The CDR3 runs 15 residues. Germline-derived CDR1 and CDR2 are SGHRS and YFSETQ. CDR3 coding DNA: TGCGCCAGCAGCTTCAGGCCGCCGCTTAATGAAAAACTGTTTTTT. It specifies CASSFRPPLNEKLFF.

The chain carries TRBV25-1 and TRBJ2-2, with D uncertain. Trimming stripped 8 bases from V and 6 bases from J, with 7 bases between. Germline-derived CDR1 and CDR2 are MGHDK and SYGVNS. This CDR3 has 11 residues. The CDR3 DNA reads TGTGCCAGCGTTTACTCCGGGGAGCTGTTTTTT. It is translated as CASVYSGELFF. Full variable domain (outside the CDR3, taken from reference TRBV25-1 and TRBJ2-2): EADIYQTPRYLVIGTGKKITLECSQTMGHDKMYWYQQDPGMELHLIHYSYGVNSTEKGDLSSESTVSRIRTEHFPLTLESARPSHTSQYLCASVYSGELFFGEGSRLTVL.

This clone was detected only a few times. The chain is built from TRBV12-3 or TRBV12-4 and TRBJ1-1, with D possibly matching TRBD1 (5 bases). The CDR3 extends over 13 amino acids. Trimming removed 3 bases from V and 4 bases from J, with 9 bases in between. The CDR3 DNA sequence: TGTGCCAGCAGTTTGTTAGGGGCCACTGAAGCTTTCTTT. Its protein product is CASSLLGATEAFF.

CDR3 nucleotides: TGTGCCACTTTAGATCCGGCCGACTATGGCTACACCTTC. Protein sequence: CATLDPADYGYTF. The chain has TRBV6-5 and TRBJ1-2, with D unclear. The CDR3 length is 13 residues. Per the germline V gene, CDR1 is MNHEY and CDR2 is SVGAGI. V was clipped by 10 bases and J by 3 bases, with 15 bases between them.

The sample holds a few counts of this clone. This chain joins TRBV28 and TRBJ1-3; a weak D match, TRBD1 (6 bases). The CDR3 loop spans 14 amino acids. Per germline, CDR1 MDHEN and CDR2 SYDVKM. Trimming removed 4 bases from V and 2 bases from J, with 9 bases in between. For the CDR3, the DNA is TGTGCCAGCAGTTCAGGGGATACTGGAAACACCATATATTTT. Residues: CASSSGDTGNTIYF.

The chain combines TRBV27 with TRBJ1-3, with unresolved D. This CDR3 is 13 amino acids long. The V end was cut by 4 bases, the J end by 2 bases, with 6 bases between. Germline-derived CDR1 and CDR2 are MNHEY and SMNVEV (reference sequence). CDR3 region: CASSSTTGNTIYF. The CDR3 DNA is TGTGCCAGCAGTTCAACGACTGGAAACACCATATATTTT.

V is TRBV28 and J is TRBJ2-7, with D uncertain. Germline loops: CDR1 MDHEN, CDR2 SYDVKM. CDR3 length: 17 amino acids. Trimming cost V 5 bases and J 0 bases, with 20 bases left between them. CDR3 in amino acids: CASSPRLIADSSYEQYF. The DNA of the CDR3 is TGTGCCAGCAGTCCGCGACTTATTGCAGATTCCTCCTACGAGCAGTACTTC.

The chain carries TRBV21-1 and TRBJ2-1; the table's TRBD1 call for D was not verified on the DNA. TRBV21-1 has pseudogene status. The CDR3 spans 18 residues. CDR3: CASSKGGFDRPSYNEQFF. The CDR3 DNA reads TGTGCCAGCAGCAAAGGGGGGTTTGACAGGCCTTCCTACAATGAGCAGTTCTTC.